Following are 32 T cell receptor beta chains from one sample sequenced in a study of blood T cell repertoires in COVID-19. Profiling relied on immunoSEQ multiplex PCR, and the TCRdb table lists in-frame clones only, not all of them. The data show about 260,000 clones, around 83% seen once. The sequenced material came from peripheral blood. Receptors were obtained from a man between 18 and 35 years old with active or convalescent COVID-19.

The chain is built from TRBV24-1 and TRBJ2-3; TRBD2 agrees at 15 bases. CDR3 size: 19 residues. The V and J ends lost 4 bases and 2 bases, in that order; junction bases with no gene match: 9. Germline-derived CDR1 and CDR2 are KGHDR and SFDVKD. The CDR3 DNA reads as TGTGCCACCAGTGAACGGACTAGCGGGAGGGCCTCAGCCACAGATACGCAGTATTTT. Translated, it gives CATSERTSGRASATDTQYF.

The V gene is TRBV7-2, the J gene TRBJ2-2; perhaps TRBD2 as D (5 bases). The CDR3 contains 14 residues. Trimming removed 1 base from V and 5 bases from J, with 8 bases in between. In germline, CDR1 is SGHTA, CDR2 FQGNSA. For the CDR3, the DNA is TGTGCCAGCAGCTTAGGGACTCGTACCGGGGAGCTGTTTTTT. It encodes CASSLGTRTGELFF.

The rearrangement uses TRBV7-2 and TRBJ2-5, with D unresolved. The germline V gene has CDR1 SGHTA and CDR2 FQGNSA. Deletions cut 2 bases from V and 5 bases from J, with 9 bases between. The CDR3 has 13 residues. CDR3 region: CASSLRGPETQYF. CDR3 nucleotide sequence: TGTGCCAGCAGCTTACGCGGTCCGGAGACCCAGTACTTC.

The CDR3 reads CASSLDLTGSGSPLHF. The CDR3 DNA follows: TGCGCCAGCAGCTTGGACCTGACAGGGTCGGGGTCACCCCTCCACTTT. The chain uses TRBV5-1 and TRBJ1-6; 7 bases agree with TRBD1. Germline V gives CDR1 SGHRS, CDR2 YFSETQ. V was clipped by 0 bases and J by 10 bases; unmatched bases: 10. This CDR3 comprises 16 residues.

CDR3 amino acids: CAIRPATTGTGNTIYF. The CDR3 DNA is TGTGCCATCAGGCCAGCCACGACAGGGACTGGAAACACCATATATTTT. The chain employs TRBV10-3 and TRBJ1-3, with 7 bases matching TRBD1. The CDR3 consists of 16 residues. The J segment lost 2 bases and the V segment lost 6 bases, leaving 10 bases of the junction unmatched. CDR1 ENHRY and CDR2 SYGVKD come from the germline V gene.

The chain couples TRBV13 to TRBJ2-7, with TRBD1 identical over 8 bases. Germline loops: CDR1 PRHDT, CDR2 FYEKMQ (reference sequence). Losses at the gene ends were 4 bases for V and 4 bases for J; bases not matched to a gene: 6. This CDR3 has 14 residues. The CDR3 sequence is CASSYRTGPYEQYF. The CDR3 DNA follows: TGTGCCAGCAGCTACCGGACAGGGCCTTACGAGCAGTACTTC. The complete variable domain, with remaining parts taken from reference TRBV13 and TRBJ2-7, reads AAGVIQSPRHLIKEKRETATLKCYPIPRHDTVYWYQQGPGQDPQFLISFYEKMQSDKGSIPDRFSAQQFSDYHSELNMSSLELGDSALYFCASSYRTGPYEQYFGPGTRLTVT.

V usage is TRBV27 and J usage is TRBJ2-5; D possibly corresponds to TRBD2 (6 bases). The V gene lost 6 bases and the J gene lost 2 bases, with 13 bases spanning the gap. Germline CDR1 is MNHEY and CDR2 is SMNVEV (reference sequence). CDR3 length: 14 residues. Written as DNA, the CDR3 is TGTGCCAGCAGGGTAGCGGCCTTACAAGAGACCCAGTACTTC. This translates into CASRVAALQETQYF.

This clone appeared a single time. The chain carries TRBV5-1 and TRBJ1-2, with 10 bases fitting TRBD1. The CDR3 extends over 14 amino acids. CDR1 and CDR2 (germline): SGHRS, YFSETQ. V shed 4 bases and J 8 bases; nucleotides not matched to a gene: 8. DNA for the CDR3: TGCGCCAGCAGCCTATTAATGACAGGGGGCGGCTACACCTTC. It translates to CASSLLMTGGGYTF.

The chain carries TRBV19 and TRBJ2-1; possibly TRBD2 for D (6 bases). Trimming removed 7 bases at V and 10 bases at J, with 20 bases between. Germline-derived CDR1 and CDR2 are LNHDA and SQIVND (reference sequence). The CDR3 has 14 amino acids. CDR3 sequence (DNA): TGTGCCAGTACCCTGGGACGGGATGGGAGGGAGCAGTTCTTC. Translating gives CASTLGRDGREQFF.

For this clone: One end of the junction varies from germline; a read error may be responsible. V usage is TRBV6-5 and J usage is TRBJ1-3, with D tentatively TRBD1 (5 bases). The CDR3 spans 12 residues. Per germline, CDR1 MNHEY and CDR2 SVGAGI. The CDR3 DNA is TGCGCTTCTAGGGGTCCTGGAAACACCATATATTTT. This gives the protein CASRGPGNTIYF.

The chain recombines TRBV24-1 with TRBJ2-7; D might be TRBD1 (5 bases). The length of the CDR3 is 12 residues. Trimming left V 6 bases short and J 5 bases short, with 10 bases between. Looked up from germline, CDR1 is KGHDR and CDR2 is SFDVKD. The CDR3 region is CATSPGRHEQYF. CDR3 DNA sequence: TGTGCCACCAGTCCAGGGCGACACGAGCAGTACTTC.

The J gene is TRBJ1-2, the V gene TRBV2; a possible D gene is TRBD1 (6 bases). CDR1 and CDR2 from the germline V gene are SNHLY and FYNNEI. Trimming stripped 6 bases from V and 0 bases from J, with 8 bases between. CDR3 size: 13 residues. Here the CDR3 reads CASRSGANYGYTF. In DNA, the CDR3 is TGTGCCAGCAGGTCAGGGGCTAACTATGGCTACACCTTC. Supplemented by reference TRBV2 and TRBJ1-2, the full variable domain reads EPEVTQTPSHQVTQMGQEVILRCVPISNHLYFYWYRQILGQKVEFLVSFYNNEISEKSEIFDDQFSVERPDGSNFTLKIRSTKLEDSAMYFCASRSGANYGYTFGSGTRLTVV.

V is TRBV6-6 and J is TRBJ1-5; no definite D call. The CDR3 length is 14 residues. Germline values: CDR1 MNHNY, CDR2 SVGAGI (reference sequence). Trimming removed 9 bases at V and 7 bases at J, with 19 bases between. CDR3 region: CASTVALYRQPQHF. The DNA for the CDR3 is TGTGCCAGTACCGTAGCCCTTTATAGACAGCCCCAGCATTTT.

This chain links TRBV7-3 with TRBJ2-1; TRBD2 matches 8 bases. The CDR3 runs 14 residues. Germline values: CDR1 SGHTA, CDR2 FQGTGA. The V and J ends lost 8 bases and 7 bases, in that order; junction bases with no gene match: 10. CDR3 sequence: CASSLGAGGNEQFF. The CDR3 DNA reads TGTGCCAGCTCCCTTGGTGCGGGAGGAAATGAGCAGTTCTTC.

The chain has TRBV6-5 and TRBJ1-1; 8 bases are shared with TRBD1. Germline CDR1 and CDR2: MNHEY and SVGAGI. The CDR3 is made up of 13 amino acids. V trimming: 7 bases; J trimming: 1 base; junction bases outside the gene matches: 2. CDR3 amino acids: CASTDRGNTEAFF. The DNA of the CDR3 is TGTGCCAGCACCGACAGGGGGAACACTGAAGCTTTCTTT.

The DNA for the CDR3 is TGTGCCAGCAGCGTAGGGGGAGTGTACGAGCAGTACTTC. Translation: CASSVGGVYEQYF. This sequence joins TRBV11-2 and TRBJ2-7; D possibly corresponds to TRBD1 (6 bases). Germline loops: CDR1 SGHAT, CDR2 FQNNGV. The CDR3 length is 13 residues. V lost 5 bases, J lost 4 bases, and 12 bases lay in between.

The chain combines TRBV9 with TRBJ2-2; D is ambiguous. CDR3 length equals 15 residues. The germline CDR1 and CDR2 sequences are SGDLS and YYNGEE. Trimming stripped 0 bases from V and 4 bases from J, with 10 bases between. In DNA form, the CDR3 reads TGTGCCAGCAGCGTAGAGGCAGGATTCACCGGGGAGCTGTTTTTT. The encoded protein is CASSVEAGFTGELFF.

The chain links TRBV5-4 to TRBJ2-5; possibly TRBD2 for D (5 bases). Germline lookup yields CDR1 SGHNT and CDR2 YYREEE (reference sequence). Between the trimmed V and J ends, which lost 4 bases and 3 bases, there was a span of 16 bases. This CDR3 region has 15 residues. The CDR3 DNA is TGTGCCAGCAGCCAAAGGTCGGTGCGGGAAGAGACCCAGTACTTC. It encodes CASSQRSVREETQYF.

The V and J genes are TRBV29-1 and TRBJ1-2; D is unclear. Trimming left V 4 bases short and J 1 base short, with 19 bases between. Germline V gene sequence: CDR1 SQVTM, CDR2 ANQGSEA. This CDR3 has 16 amino acids. DNA for the CDR3: TGCAGCGTTGTTGGCAGGCGACGAGGACTTAACTATGGCTACACCTTC. It encodes CSVVGRRRGLNYGYTF.

The sample holds one count of this clone. CDR3 residues: CSVEGQGGAEQFF. The CDR3 DNA sequence: TGCAGCGTTGAGGGACAGGGCGGAGCTGAGCAGTTCTTC. The rearrangement joins TRBV29-1 to TRBJ2-1; TRBD1 matches at 9 bases. After removal of 3 bases from V and 9 bases from J, the junction contained 6 bases not matched to a gene. The CDR3 has 13 amino acids. CDR1 is SQVTM and CDR2 is ANQGSEA in the germline V gene.

The chain has TRBV30 and TRBJ2-3; TRBD2 is a possible D gene (6 bases). CDR1 and CDR2 from the germline V gene are GTSNPN and SVGIG (reference sequence). Trimming shortened V by 2 bases and J by 6 bases, and 12 bases separated the two germline ends. This CDR3 spans 13 amino acids. This chain's CDR3 is CAWSPRLVDTQYF. The CDR3 DNA is TGTGCCTGGAGTCCCCGACTAGTTGATACGCAGTATTTT.

CDR3 amino acids: CASSFDSSGRCTGELFF. The CDR3 bases are TGCGCCAGCAGTTTCGACTCCAGCGGGAGGTGTACCGGGGAGCTGTTTTTT. The chain carries TRBV10-1 and TRBJ2-2, with TRBD2 matching 9 bases. Germline V CDR1 and CDR2: WNHNN, SYGVQD (reference sequence). There are 17 residues in the CDR3. V trimming: 5 bases; J trimming: 5 bases; junction bases outside the gene matches: 12.

J is TRBJ1-1 and V is TRBV19, with a tentative D call TRBD1 (5 bases). The germline gives CDR1 LNHDA, CDR2 SQIVND (reference sequence). Trimming took 10 bases from V and 3 from J, leaving 15 bases between them. The CDR3 spans 13 residues. In nucleotides, the CDR3 is TGTGCCACGGGCGGAAAACAGGACACTGAAGCTTTCTTT. Translated, it gives CATGGKQDTEAFF.

The chain has TRBV7-9 and TRBJ1-1, with 10 bases identical to TRBD1. V dropped 5 bases and J dropped 3; count of bases not matched to a gene: 6. Germline V lookup: CDR1 SEHNR, CDR2 FQNEAQ (reference sequence). The CDR3 runs to 15 residues. Here the CDR3 reads CASSGRQGADTEAFF. The CDR3, as DNA: TGTGCCAGCAGCGGCCGACAGGGGGCTGACACTGAAGCTTTCTTT.

This clone rates as medium-sized. The J gene is TRBJ1-2, the V gene TRBV30; a possible D gene is TRBD1 (5 bases). Germline V gene lookup returns CDR1 GTSNPN and CDR2 SVGIG (reference sequence). V shed 3 bases and J shed 7 bases, with 15 bases lying between them. CDR3 length: 13 amino acids. The chain's CDR3 is CAWRAGTGGGYTF. The CDR3 DNA reads TGTGCCTGGAGGGCCGGGACGGGAGGTGGCTACACCTTC.

To note about this clone: The final CDR3 position lacks the conserved phenylalanine or tryptophan, pointing to a likely read error. It is unclear where the CDR3 begins or ends on the DNA, so no DNA is shown, and the CDR3 is as TCRdb lists it. The chain has TRBV5-6 and TRBJ2-4; the DNA was not compared with TRBD1, the D call given in the table. Inclusive of both ends, the CDR3 amounts to 13 amino acids. Per germline, CDR1 SGHDT and CDR2 YYEEEE. CDR3 amino acids: CASSLAVAGGRTV.

V gene TRBV25-1 combines with J gene TRBJ2-1; D is perhaps TRBD2 (6 bases). This CDR3 is built from 12 residues. CDR1 MGHDK and CDR2 SYGVNS come from the germline V gene. With 3 bases removed from V and 6 bases from J, the gap between germline ends came to 6 bases. CDR3 region: CASSEGGNEQFF. Written as DNA, the CDR3 is TGTGCCAGCAGTGAGGGGGGCAATGAGCAGTTCTTC.

This chain links TRBV6-1 with TRBJ1-5; TRBD1 is a possible D gene (6 bases). V shed 1 base and J shed 2 bases, with 15 bases lying between them. This CDR3 is built from 17 residues. The germline CDR1 and CDR2 sequences are MNHNS and SASEGT. The DNA for the CDR3 is TGTGCCAGCAGTGAAGTGTTGCAGGGGCCGGGCAATCAGCCCCAGCATTTT. It is translated as CASSEVLQGPGNQPQHF.

The V call is TRBV12-3 or TRBV12-4, the J call TRBJ1-1; D is uncertain. Trimming took 6 bases from V and 7 from J, leaving 9 bases between them. This CDR3 comprises 11 residues. CDR3 amino acids: CASSGQNEAFF. CDR3 nucleotide sequence: TGTGCCAGCAGCGGTCAAAATGAAGCTTTCTTT.

This clone was seen a handful of times. This sequence joins TRBV13 and TRBJ1-2; D is uncertain. V shed 1 base and J shed 7 bases, with 7 bases lying between them. Per germline, CDR1 PRHDT and CDR2 FYEKMQ (reference sequence). This CDR3 contains 12 residues. The CDR3 DNA is TGTGCCAGCAGCTTAGACTGGGCTGGCTACACCTTC. This translates into CASSLDWAGYTF.

The chain uses TRBV30 and TRBJ2-3; unclear D gene. This CDR3 has 13 amino acids. V lost 0 bases, J lost 6 bases, and 10 bases lay in between. Germline V lookup: CDR1 GTSNPN, CDR2 SVGIG (reference sequence). CDR3 protein: CAWSVRSRDTQYF. The CDR3 DNA reads TGTGCCTGGAGTGTACGTAGTCGGGATACGCAGTATTTT.

V gene TRBV2 combines with J gene TRBJ1-5, with D possibly being TRBD1 (5 bases). CDR1 is SNHLY, CDR2 FYNNEI, per germline. Trimming took off 4 bases at V and 3 bases at J, with 13 bases between the two ends. This CDR3 spans 15 amino acids. The CDR3 DNA reads TGTGCCAGCAGTGTGTCAGGGTGGAACAATCAGCCCCAGCATTTT. Protein: CASSVSGWNNQPQHF.